The 14 T cell receptor beta chains below come from one sample, sequenced in a study of blood T cell repertoires in COVID-19. This table comes from immunoSEQ multiplex PCR, and its TCRdb copy is limited to in-frame clones, with some not included. Among 60,000 to 75,000 clones listed, roughly 90% were seen once. The sequencing sample was made of peripheral blood. The receptors come from a human donor in a cohort sampled during active COVID-19.

There are a few counts of this clone. The V call is TRBV28, the J call TRBJ2-7; 7 nucleotides line up with TRBD1. Germline assignment: CDR1 MDHEN and CDR2 SYDVKM. Germline trimming cut 2 bases from V and 6 bases from J; bases unmatched to any gene: 10. This CDR3 is 15 amino acids long. The CDR3 coding sequence is TGTGCCAGCAGTTTACGTGTGACAGGGTTTTTCGAGCAGTACTTC. Translated, it gives CASSLRVTGFFEQYF.

The chain couples TRBV28 to TRBJ1-1, with D unresolved. CDR1 and CDR2 from the germline V gene are MDHEN and SYDVKM. The CDR3 runs to 14 residues. V was pared by 8 bases and J by 1 base, with 14 bases between. CDR3 residues: CASAFLEENTEAFF. In DNA form, the CDR3 reads TGTGCCAGCGCTTTTTTGGAGGAGAACACTGAAGCTTTCTTT.

The rearrangement uses TRBV30 and TRBJ1-1; perhaps TRBD1 as D (5 bases). The CDR3 runs 12 residues. V lost 4 bases and J 6 bases, leaving 12 bases between the germline ends. CDR1 and CDR2 from the germline V gene are GTSNPN and SVGIG (reference sequence). The CDR3 sequence: CAWTPQVSEAFF. The CDR3 DNA reads TGTGCCTGGACCCCACAGGTCTCTGAAGCTTTCTTT. The whole variable domain, remainder taken from reference TRBV30 and TRBJ1-1, is SQTIHQWPATLVQPVGSPLSLECTVEGTSNPNLYWYRQAAGRGLQLLFYSVGIGQISSEVPQNLSASRPQDRQFILSSKKLLLSDSGFYLCAWTPQVSEAFFGQGTRLTVV.

The chain combines TRBV9 with TRBJ1-3; D ambiguous. Germline assignment: CDR1 SGDLS and CDR2 YYNGEE. Trimming took 1 base from V and 4 from J, leaving 6 bases between them. The CDR3 extends over 13 amino acids. CDR3 bases: TGTGCCAGCAGCGTAAACGCGGGAAACACCATATATTTT. Translated: CASSVNAGNTIYF. Looking up the rest from reference TRBV9 and TRBJ1-3 gives the full variable domain: DSGVTQTPKHLITATGQRVTLRCSPRSGDLSVYWYQQSLDQGLQFLIQYYNGEERAKGNILERFSAQQFPDLHSELNLSSLELGDSALYFCASSVNAGNTIYFGEGSWLTVV.

This clone has only one observation. V gene TRBV4-3 combines with J gene TRBJ2-6; D ambiguous. The germline gives CDR1 LGHNA, CDR2 YSLEER. The ends were cut back, 4 bases at V and 4 bases at J, with 17 bases in the middle. The CDR3 totals 17 residues. CDR3 protein: CASSPQGGLSGANVLTF. CDR3 bases: TGCGCCAGCAGCCCACAAGGCGGCCTCTCGGGGGCCAACGTCCTGACTTTC.

This rearrangement joins TRBV5-8 to TRBJ2-3, with D possibly matching TRBD1 (5 bases). CDR3 length: 13 residues. V lost 4 bases and J lost 3, with 9 bases in between. Germline CDR1 is SGHTS and CDR2 is YDEGEE. The CDR3 region has the DNA TGTGCCAGCAGCGCAGACAGAACAGATACGCAGTATTTT. Translated, it gives CASSADRTDTQYF.

The chain employs TRBV9 and TRBJ1-1; a possible D gene is TRBD1 (5 bases). The V gene lost 5 bases and the J gene lost 3 bases, with 11 bases spanning the gap. Germline CDR1 is SGDLS and CDR2 is YYNGEE. The CDR3 runs 13 residues. The CDR3 DNA sequence: TGTGCCAGCAGTATGGGGGGAGACACTGAAGCTTTCTTT. It codes for CASSMGGDTEAFF.

The chain combines TRBV7-2 with TRBJ2-1, with D possibly being TRBD1 (5 bases). Trimming shortened V by 5 bases and J by 7 bases, and 12 bases separated the two germline ends. Germline V gives CDR1 SGHTA, CDR2 FQGNSA. The length of the CDR3 is 13 residues. CDR3 DNA: TGTGCCAGCAGCCCATCAGGGTTGAATGAGCAGTTCTTC. This translates into CASSPSGLNEQFF.

The gene calls are TRBV7-2 and TRBJ1-6, with 10 bases that match TRBD1. Germline trimming cut 2 bases from V and 9 bases from J; bases unmatched to any gene: 1. The CDR3 has 14 residues. The germline V gene has CDR1 SGHTA and CDR2 FQGNSA. The CDR3: CASSLRTGGSPLHF. CDR3 sequence (DNA): TGTGCCAGCAGCTTAAGGACAGGGGGTTCACCCCTCCACTTT. Supplemented by reference TRBV7-2 and TRBJ1-6, the full variable domain reads GAGVSQSPSNKVTEKGKDVELRCDPISGHTALYWYRQSLGQGLEFLIYFQGNSAPDKSGLPSDRFSAERTGGSVSTLTIQRTQQEDSAVYLCASSLRTGGSPLHFGNGTRLTVT.

The V call is TRBV7-9, the J call TRBJ2-1; 10 nucleotides line up with TRBD1. Germline CDR1 SEHNR, CDR2 FQNEAQ (reference sequence). The CDR3 has 16 amino acids. The trim removed 4 bases at V and 5 bases at J, leaving 8 bases unmatched. The chain's CDR3 is CASSSPGTGVNNEQFF. The CDR3 DNA reads as TGTGCCAGCAGCTCACCCGGGACAGGGGTAAACAATGAGCAGTTCTTC.

This clone has a handful of counts. This chain uses TRBV5-5 with TRBJ1-2, with a tentative D call TRBD1 (5 bases). The V end was cut by 1 base, the J end by 4 bases, with 11 bases between. CDR1 SGHKS and CDR2 YYEKEE come from the germline V gene (reference sequence). This CDR3 has 14 residues. The CDR3 protein is CASSLLGDPYGYTF. The DNA of the CDR3 is TGTGCCAGCAGCTTGCTAGGGGATCCCTATGGCTACACCTTC.

The V gene is TRBV7-9, the J gene TRBJ1-5; TRBD1 might be the D (6 bases). The CDR3 extends over 16 amino acids. Germline CDR1 SEHNR, CDR2 FQNEAQ (reference sequence). Trimming cost V 1 base and J 3 bases, with 13 bases left between them. CDR3 sequence reads: CASSLEPDRYNQPQHF. The CDR3 DNA follows: TGTGCCAGCAGCTTAGAACCCGACAGGTACAATCAGCCCCAGCATTTT.

The chain joins TRBV11-3 to TRBJ2-3; 13 bases are shared with TRBD2. Germline loops: CDR1 SGHNT, CDR2 YENEEA. V shed 5 bases, J shed 5 bases, and the junction held 7 bases outside the gene matches. The CDR3 has 16 residues. This CDR3 reads CASSIGLAGVRDTQYF. Written as DNA, the CDR3 is TGTGCCAGCAGCATCGGACTAGCGGGAGTGAGAGATACGCAGTATTTT.

The chain is built from TRBV28 and TRBJ1-2; possible D gene TRBD1, 5 bases. The V end was cut by 2 bases, the J end by 0 bases, with 10 bases between. The CDR3 contains 15 residues. Germline assignment: CDR1 MDHEN and CDR2 SYDVKM. CDR3 in amino acids: CASSLARTPNYGYTF. CDR3 in DNA: TGTGCCAGCAGTTTAGCAAGGACACCTAACTATGGCTACACCTTC.